What follows are 14 T cell receptor beta chains derived from one specimen sequenced in a study of human T cells and chemical hapten exposure. TCRdb redid the calling of the RACE reads with MiXCR, one entry per CDR3 protein. The table lists 40,000 to 65,000 distinct CDR3 sequences, 11% of them singletons, with 1.8% in the top ten. The sample's time point: patch test 1, 2 weeks after DPC sensitization. As to treatment: therapeutic diphenylcyclopropenone sensitization with weekly scalp DPC. RNA extraction used unfractionated whole blood as the source of total RNA. The input for sequencing was whole blood, taken in connection with sensitization to the hapten diphenylcyclopropenone (DPC). These receptors came from a woman aged 40 to 50 with alopecia areata. Some clones in this sample may be carry-over from other donors' samples.

CDR3 region: CASSQEASGPTYTQYF. CDR3 sequence (DNA): TGTGCCAGCAGCCAAGAGGCTAGCGGACCCACTTATACGCAGTATTTT. The chain has TRBV4-2 and TRBJ2-3; 7 nucleotides match TRBD2. Germline V gives CDR1 LGHNA, CDR2 YNFKEQ. V lost 0 bases to trimming and J lost 7 bases; unmatched junction nucleotides: 10. The CDR3 is 16 amino acids.

In its sample, this clonotype was seen a few times. This chain uses TRBV28 with TRBJ1-1; no clear D. CDR3 length: 15 residues. Deletions cut 6 bases from V and 1 base from J, with 15 bases between. Germline V gives CDR1 MDHEN, CDR2 SYDVKM. This CDR3 reads CASSLPGYSNTEAFF. The CDR3 bases are TGTGCCAGCAGCCTCCCGGGATATTCGAACACTGAAGCTTTCTTT.

This clonotype showed up many times. The chain links TRBV7-6 to TRBJ2-6; a weak D match, TRBD1 (7 bases). Per the germline V gene, CDR1 is SGHVS and CDR2 is FNYEAQ. The CDR3 has 20 amino acids. With 4 bases removed from V and 0 bases from J, the gap between germline ends came to 22 bases. The CDR3 here is CASSSNPWRDSSSGANVLTF. The CDR3 DNA reads TGTGCCAGCAGCTCTAACCCTTGGCGGGACAGCAGCTCTGGGGCCAACGTCCTGACTTTC.

This clonotype was seen a few times. The gene calls are TRBV5-1 and TRBJ2-2, with 8 bases matching TRBD2. The CDR3 runs to 16 residues. The V and J ends lost 1 base and 5 bases, in that order; junction bases with no gene match: 7. Germline CDR1 and CDR2: SGHRS and YFSETQ. This chain's CDR3 is CASSLSGLADTGELFF. CDR3 coding DNA: TGCGCCAGCAGCTTGTCCGGACTAGCTGATACCGGGGAGCTGTTTTTT.

Many counts were recorded for this clonotype. The chain couples TRBV7-9 to TRBJ1-1; D unclear. V shed 7 bases and J shed 5 bases, with 8 bases lying between them. This CDR3 comprises 11 residues. Germline-derived CDR1 and CDR2 are SEHNR and FQNEAQ (reference sequence). The CDR3 sequence is CASNLLTEAFF. CDR3 in DNA: TGTGCCAGCAATTTACTGACTGAAGCTTTCTTT.

The chain is built from TRBV6-6 and TRBJ2-1; TRBD2 agrees at 13 bases. The CDR3 has 14 residues. V gave up 8 bases and J gave up 6 bases; unmatched junction bases: 4. Germline loops: CDR1 MNHNY, CDR2 SVGAGI (reference sequence). CDR3 DNA sequence: TGTGCCAGCCGGACTAGCGGGGGCTCCAATGAGCAGTTCTTC. Residues: CASRTSGGSNEQFF.

J is TRBJ2-7 and V is TRBV29-1, with 9 bases that match TRBD1. J was trimmed by 5 bases and V by 6 bases; bases with no gene match: 11. The CDR3 is 14 amino acids. Per the germline V gene, CDR1 is SQVTM and CDR2 is ANQGSEA. CDR3 nucleotide sequence: TGCAGCGTAGCCCACCGGGACAGGGTCCACGAGCAGTACTTC. Translating gives CSVAHRDRVHEQYF.

This clonotype was detected a few times. The CDR3 nucleotides read TGCAGCGTAGCCCCCTCCTCTAGCGGGGTGTCCTACAATGAGCAGTTCTTC. Translation: CSVAPSSSGVSYNEQFF. The V gene is TRBV29-1, the J gene TRBJ2-1, with 9 bases that match TRBD2. Trimming took 6 bases from V and 1 from J; bases not matched to a gene: 13. Per the germline V gene, CDR1 is SQVTM and CDR2 is ANQGSEA. The CDR3 consists of 17 residues.

This sequence joins TRBV7-3 and TRBJ2-7, with D unresolved. The V gene lost 2 bases and the J gene lost 4 bases, with 15 bases spanning the gap. The CDR3 runs 15 residues. CDR1 and CDR2 from the germline V gene are SGHTA and FQGTGA. The chain's CDR3 is CASSLGSLDLYEQYF. The CDR3 DNA is TGTGCCAGCAGCTTAGGCAGTCTTGACTTATACGAGCAGTACTTC.

As concerns this clonotype: An end of the junction differs from the germline gene, which may be a read error. This rearrangement joins TRBV7-7 to TRBJ2-5, with unresolved D. The CDR3 is 11 amino acids. The V gene's germline CDR1 is SSHAT and CDR2 FNYEAQ (reference sequence). The CDR3 sequence is CASSPSQTQYF. The CDR3 region has the DNA TGTGCTAGCAGCCCTAGTCAGACCCAGTACTTC.

V usage is TRBV9 and J usage is TRBJ1-2, with D uncertain. The CDR3 is made up of 11 amino acids. Germline CDR1 is SGDLS and CDR2 is YYNGEE. The V end was cut by 3 bases, the J end by 2 bases, with 2 bases between. CDR3 DNA sequence: TGTGCCAGCAGCGCAAACTATGGCTACACCTTC. Residues: CASSANYGYTF.

CDR3 in DNA: TGCGCCAGCAGCCAAGAAACTAGCCGTTCGGATGAGCAGTTCTTC. Translated: CASSQETSRSDEQFF. The gene calls are TRBV4-3 and TRBJ2-1, with D perhaps TRBD2 (6 bases). V was trimmed by 0 bases and J by 8 bases, leaving 14 bases between them. This CDR3 is 15 amino acids long. Per germline, CDR1 LGHNA and CDR2 YSLEER.

This clonotype was observed a handful of times. The DNA of the CDR3 is TGTGCCAGCAGCCAAGATTATTATCGCTACACCTTC. Protein product: CASSQDYYRYTF. J is TRBJ1-2 and V is TRBV3-1; D unclear. Germline V gives CDR1 LGHDT, CDR2 YNNKEL (reference sequence). V was pared by 0 bases and J by 9 bases, with 8 bases between. The CDR3 spans 12 residues.

There are a few counts of this clonotype. CDR3 in DNA: TGTGCCAGCAGCCCCTCTGGCATCACAGATACGCAGTATTTT. Translation gives CASSPSGITDTQYF. This rearrangement joins TRBV3-1 to TRBJ2-3; D gene ambiguous. V was cut by 4 bases and J by 2 bases, with 10 bases left in between. CDR3 length equals 14 residues. The germline V gene encodes CDR1 LGHDT and CDR2 YNNKEL (reference sequence).